This TCR beta chain was obtained from a study of OX40 agonist ivuxolimab in advanced cancers. Study context: Age averaged around 54 years (range about 23 to 80), and 82.7% were male. Findings and caveats of the study: Circulating CD4+ and CD8+ T cells showed clonal expansion by week 6 at 0.1 to 3.0 mg/kg.

The sample holds one count of this clone. Its antigen is as yet unknown. This same CDR3 is encoded by further DNA sequences in the sample. The CDR3 totals 16 residues. The germline CDR1 and CDR2 sequences are LNHDA and SQIVND (reference sequence). The V end was cut by 0 bases, the J end by 6 bases, with 17 bases between. Sequenced by immunoSEQ multiplex PCR; TCRdb stores in-frame clones only, minus some. This sample has about 100,000 clones, with approximately 90% found just once. The input for sequencing was CD4+ or CD8+ T cells sorted from blood, taken in a trial of the OX40 agonist ivuxolimab. This chain uses TRBV19 with TRBJ1-1; no clear D. The clonotype originates from an adult with an advanced solid tumor such as melanoma, head and neck, liver or kidney cancer. This chain's CDR3 is CASSIDLPTEDPEAFF. DNA for the CDR3: TGTGCCAGTAGTATAGATCTCCCCACCGAGGATCCTGAAGCTTTCTTT.